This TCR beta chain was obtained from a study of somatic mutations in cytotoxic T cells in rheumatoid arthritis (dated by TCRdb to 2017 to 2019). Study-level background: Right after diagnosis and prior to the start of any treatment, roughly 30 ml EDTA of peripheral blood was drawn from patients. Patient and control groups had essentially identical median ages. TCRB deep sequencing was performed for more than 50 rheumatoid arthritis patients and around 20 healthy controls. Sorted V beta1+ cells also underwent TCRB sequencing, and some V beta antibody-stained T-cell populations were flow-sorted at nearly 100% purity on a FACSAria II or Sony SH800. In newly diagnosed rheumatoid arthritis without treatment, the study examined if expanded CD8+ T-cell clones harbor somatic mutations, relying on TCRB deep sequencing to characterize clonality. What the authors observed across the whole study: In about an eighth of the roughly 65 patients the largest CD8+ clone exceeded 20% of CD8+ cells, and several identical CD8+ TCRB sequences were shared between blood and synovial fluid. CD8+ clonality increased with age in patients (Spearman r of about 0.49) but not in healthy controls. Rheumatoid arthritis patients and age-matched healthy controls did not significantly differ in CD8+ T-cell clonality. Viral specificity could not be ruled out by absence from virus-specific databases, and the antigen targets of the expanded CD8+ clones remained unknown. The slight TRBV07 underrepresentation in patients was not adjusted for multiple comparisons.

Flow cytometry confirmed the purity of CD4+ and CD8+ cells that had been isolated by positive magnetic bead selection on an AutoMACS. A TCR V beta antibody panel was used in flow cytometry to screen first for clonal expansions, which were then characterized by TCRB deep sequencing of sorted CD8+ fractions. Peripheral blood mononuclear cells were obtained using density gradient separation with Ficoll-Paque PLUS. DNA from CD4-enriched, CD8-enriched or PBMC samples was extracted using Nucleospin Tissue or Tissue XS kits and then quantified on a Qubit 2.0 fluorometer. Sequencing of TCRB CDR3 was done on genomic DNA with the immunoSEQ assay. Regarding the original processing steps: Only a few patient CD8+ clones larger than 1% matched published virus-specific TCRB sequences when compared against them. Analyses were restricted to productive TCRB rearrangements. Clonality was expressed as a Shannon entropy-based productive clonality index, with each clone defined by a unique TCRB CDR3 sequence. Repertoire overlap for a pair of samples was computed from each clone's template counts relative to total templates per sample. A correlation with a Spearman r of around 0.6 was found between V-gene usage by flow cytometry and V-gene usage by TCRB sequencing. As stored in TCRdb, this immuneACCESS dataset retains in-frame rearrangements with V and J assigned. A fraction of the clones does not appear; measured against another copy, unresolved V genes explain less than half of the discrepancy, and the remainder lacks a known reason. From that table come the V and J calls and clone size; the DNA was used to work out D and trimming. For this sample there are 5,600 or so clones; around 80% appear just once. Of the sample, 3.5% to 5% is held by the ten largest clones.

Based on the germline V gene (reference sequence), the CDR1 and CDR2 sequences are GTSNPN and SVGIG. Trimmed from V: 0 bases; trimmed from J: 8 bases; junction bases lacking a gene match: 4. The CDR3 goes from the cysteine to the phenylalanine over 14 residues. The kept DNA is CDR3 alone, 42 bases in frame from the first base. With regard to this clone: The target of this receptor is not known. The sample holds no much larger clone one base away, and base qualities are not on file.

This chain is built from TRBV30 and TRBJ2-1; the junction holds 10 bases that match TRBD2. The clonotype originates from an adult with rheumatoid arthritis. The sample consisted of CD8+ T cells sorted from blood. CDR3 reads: CAWSVLAGDYEQFF. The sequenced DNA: TGTGCCTGGAGTGTTCTAGCGGGAGATTATGAGCAGTTCTTC.